This T cell receptor beta chain emerged from a study of identical twins. Whole-study results and caveats: High-abundance cord blood beta clonotypes had fewer insertions; memory repertoires showed none.

Comments on this clonotype: The antigen is undetermined.

V lost 5 bases, J lost 4 bases, and 12 bases stayed unmatched. Germline values: CDR1 SGHAT, CDR2 FQNNGV. The CDR3 consists of 17 residues. TCRdb itself ran the 5' RACE reads through MiXCR, one entry per CDR3 protein. The sample includes 470,000 or so distinct CDR3 sequences, approximately 25% seen only once; the top ten take 2.5% to 3.5%. These data are also associated with another study on T cells expressing NK-cell markers. That study adds: For 5 to 7 donors, the dominant NKG2C+ clonotypes made up roughly 1.0-8% of their CD8+ T cells.

The chain recombines TRBV11-2 with TRBJ2-1, with 9 bases identical to TRBD2. Sequencing used CD4+ T cells sorted from blood. This receptor was taken from a woman aged 18-30 years in good health. The CDR3 nucleotides read TGTGCCAGCAGCCTCCGTGCGGGGGGGTACGTTTACAATGAGCAGTTCTTC. It codes for CASSLRAGGYVYNEQFF.